Below, 16 T cell receptor beta chains from the same sample are listed, as sequenced in a study of regulatory T cells in long-lasting Graves disease (dated by TCRdb to 2020 to 2022). Library preparation employed multiplex PCR. Sequenced on an Illumina HiSeq 4000. TCR beta libraries were built with iRepertoire HTBI primers and Arm-PCR amplification of CDR3 regions. TCRdb handled the public reads itself, with Q25 trimming in fastp and clone calling in MiXCR, and kept productive beta chains. Duplicate CDR3 protein sequences are folded into a single record with the most common DNA and genes. This sample holds about 620,000 distinct CDR3 sequences; 16% were observed only once. Under 20% of the sample comes from the top ten. Taken with the paper, the label for time point translates to: newly diagnosed GD, antithyroid drugs for less than 3 months. RNA was extracted from PBMCs in TRIzol for both TCR sequencing and RNA sequencing.

These sequences were also reported in another study, on T cells in Graves' hyperthyroidism and ophthalmopathy.

Source: peripheral blood mononuclear cells (PBMCs), taken at new diagnosis, from a patient treated with antithyroid drugs. All receptors derive from a woman in her thirties with Graves disease. Donor details come from another sample of the same person, matched by shared clones.

This clonotype was counted at least ten times. The rearrangement links TRBV19 to TRBJ1-2; the match to TRBD1 covers 8 bases. Germline V gene sequence: CDR1 LNHDA, CDR2 SQIVND (reference sequence). The CDR3 extends over 16 amino acids. V shed 2 bases and J 3 bases; nucleotides not matched to a gene: 8. CDR3 protein: CASSIQLTGQDYGYTF. The CDR3 DNA sequence: TGTGCCAGTAGTATACAACTCACGGGACAGGACTATGGCTACACCTTC.

The rearrangement joins TRBV5-1 to TRBJ2-7, with 10 bases matching TRBD2. V was clipped by 7 bases and J by 5 bases; unmatched bases: 12. The CDR3 length is 15 residues. Germline-derived CDR1 and CDR2 are SGHRS and YFSETQ. The CDR3 is CASGRTSGNPHEQYF. CDR3 coding DNA: TGCGCCAGCGGAAGAACTAGCGGGAATCCCCACGAGCAGTACTTC.

This clonotype was detected ten times or more. The rearrangement uses TRBV2 and TRBJ1-5; D gene unclear. Per the germline V gene, CDR1 is SNHLY and CDR2 is FYNNEI. The germline V and J ends were trimmed by 7 bases and 4 bases, with 14 bases remaining between them. This CDR3 spans 14 amino acids. DNA for the CDR3: TGTGCCAGCAACGGCATTCGATTGAATCAGCCCCAGCATTTT. Protein: CASNGIRLNQPQHF.

As to this clonotype: Germline is not matched at one junction end, which may reflect a read error. The chain recombines TRBV11-2 with TRBJ2-3; 11 nucleotides agree with TRBD2. The length of the CDR3 is 20 residues. Germline-derived CDR1 and CDR2 are SGHAT and FQNNGV. CDR3 in amino acids: CASSQRASGRPPLSTDTQYF. Written as DNA, the CDR3 is TGCGCCAGCAGCCAACGGGCTAGCGGGAGGCCACCACTTAGCACAGATACGCAGTATTTT.

This clonotype has a handful of counts. The gene calls are TRBV3-1 and TRBJ2-1, with 7 positions matching TRBD1. CDR1 and CDR2 from the germline V gene are LGHDT and YNNKEL (reference sequence). The CDR3 is 14 residues long. With V trimmed by 2 bases and J by 11 bases, 9 bases remained unmatched. The CDR3 DNA sequence: TGTGCCAGCAGCCAACCCGGGACAGCGAGACAGCAGTTCTTC. This gives the protein CASSQPGTARQQFF.

The chain couples TRBV10-3 to TRBJ1-3; no firm D call. The V end was cut by 6 bases, the J end by 4 bases, with 16 bases between. CDR1 ENHRY and CDR2 SYGVKD come from the germline V gene. The length of the CDR3 is 15 residues. The DNA of the CDR3 is TGTGCCATCAGCCAGCGCACGGGCAGGGGAAACACCATATATTTT. It is translated as CAISQRTGRGNTIYF.

The sample holds many counts of this clonotype. The CDR3 region is CASSSPRNQPQHF. Written as DNA, the CDR3 is TGTGCCAGCAGCTCCCCAAGGAACCAGCCCCAGCATTTT. This chain connects TRBV28 to TRBJ1-5; no definite D call. The V gene lost 6 bases and the J gene lost 7 bases, with 13 bases spanning the gap. Germline V gives CDR1 MDHEN, CDR2 SYDVKM. There are 13 residues in the CDR3.

Of note for this clonotype: This sequence may be a read error, since a much larger clone differs from it by one base. The V call is TRBV5-6, the J call TRBJ2-7; no clear D. CDR3 length: 9 amino acids. Germline loops: CDR1 SGHDT, CDR2 YYEEEE. The germline V and J ends were trimmed by 2 bases and 6 bases, with 0 bases remaining between them. CDR3 amino acids: CASSFEQYF. The CDR3 DNA is TGTGCCAGCAGCTTCGAGCAGTACTTC.

CDR3 amino acids: CASTPQHF. The DNA of the CDR3 is TGTGCCAGTACTCCCCAGCATTTT. The chain recombines TRBV19 with TRBJ1-5; D is undetermined. The germline V gene has CDR1 LNHDA and CDR2 SQIVND (reference sequence). V was pared by 7 bases and J by 10 bases, with 2 bases between. CDR3 size: 8 residues.

The sample holds many counts of this clonotype. This chain links TRBV19 with TRBJ2-5, with D perhaps TRBD1 (8 bases). CDR3 length: 16 residues. V was cut by 5 bases and J by 1 base, with 17 bases left in between. Germline V gene sequence: CDR1 LNHDA, CDR2 SQIVND (reference sequence). DNA for the CDR3: TGTGCCAGTAGTCCATGGACAGGGACTACCCAAGAGACCCAGTACTTC. Translation gives CASSPWTGTTQETQYF. The full variable domain, its missing parts supplied by reference TRBV19 and TRBJ2-5, is DGGITQSPKYLFRKEGQNVTLSCEQNLNHDAMYWYRQDPGQGLRLIYYSQIVNDFQKGDIAEGYSVSREKKESFPLTVTSAQKNPTAFYLCASSPWTGTTQETQYFGPGTRLLVL.

The chain employs TRBV7-9 and TRBJ2-1, with D possibly matching TRBD1 (6 bases). CDR1 and CDR2 (germline): SEHNR, FQNEAQ (reference sequence). The CDR3 has 16 amino acids. The V end lost 0 bases, the J end lost 4 bases, and 13 bases lay between the germline ends. This CDR3 is CASSLALQGLYNEQFF. In nucleotides, the CDR3 is TGTGCCAGCAGCTTAGCCTTACAGGGATTATACAATGAGCAGTTCTTC.

The chain employs TRBV15 and TRBJ2-1; TRBD2 might be the D (6 bases). The CDR3 covers 17 residues. Germline-derived CDR1 and CDR2 are LNHNV and YYDKDF (reference sequence). V was trimmed by 1 base and J by 0 bases, leaving 13 bases between them. The CDR3 DNA reads as TGTGCCACCAGCAGAGTGGAGGGGAACCCCTCCTACAATGAGCAGTTCTTC. As protein: CATSRVEGNPSYNEQFF.

Ten or more counts support this clonotype. The V call is TRBV28, the J call TRBJ2-5; D unresolved. From germline, CDR1 is MDHEN and CDR2 SYDVKM. V dropped 6 bases and J dropped 4 bases, with 15 bases sitting between them. This CDR3 spans 14 amino acids. This CDR3 is CASSQKAYGETQYF. In nucleotides, the CDR3 is TGTGCCAGCAGCCAAAAGGCGTACGGAGAGACCCAGTACTTC.

There are a few counts of this clonotype. This chain connects TRBV7-9 to TRBJ1-2; D unresolved. The CDR3 consists of 12 residues. Looked up from germline, CDR1 is SEHNR and CDR2 is FQNEAQ (reference sequence). Trimming pared 5 bases from V and 6 bases from J, leaving 10 bases between. CDR3: CASSPFGNGYTF. The CDR3 nucleotides are TGTGCCAGCAGCCCATTTGGGAATGGCTACACCTTC.

This clonotype was counted at least ten times. V is TRBV11-2 and J is TRBJ1-1; D uncertain. The length of the CDR3 is 14 residues. CDR1 is SGHAT and CDR2 is FQNNGV in the germline V gene. V was shortened by 2 bases and J by 4 bases, with 11 bases between the two germline ends. The CDR3 sequence is CASSLYWVGTEAFF. DNA for the CDR3: TGTGCCAGCAGCTTATACTGGGTGGGCACTGAAGCTTTCTTT.

V and J are TRBV12-3 or TRBV12-4 and TRBJ1-4; D may be TRBD1 (6 bases). The germline V and J ends were trimmed by 7 bases and 0 bases, with 9 bases remaining between them. The CDR3 loop spans 14 amino acids. CDR3 residues: CASTKGATNEKLFF. CDR3 sequence (DNA): TGTGCCAGCACAAAGGGGGCAACTAATGAAAAACTGTTTTTT.